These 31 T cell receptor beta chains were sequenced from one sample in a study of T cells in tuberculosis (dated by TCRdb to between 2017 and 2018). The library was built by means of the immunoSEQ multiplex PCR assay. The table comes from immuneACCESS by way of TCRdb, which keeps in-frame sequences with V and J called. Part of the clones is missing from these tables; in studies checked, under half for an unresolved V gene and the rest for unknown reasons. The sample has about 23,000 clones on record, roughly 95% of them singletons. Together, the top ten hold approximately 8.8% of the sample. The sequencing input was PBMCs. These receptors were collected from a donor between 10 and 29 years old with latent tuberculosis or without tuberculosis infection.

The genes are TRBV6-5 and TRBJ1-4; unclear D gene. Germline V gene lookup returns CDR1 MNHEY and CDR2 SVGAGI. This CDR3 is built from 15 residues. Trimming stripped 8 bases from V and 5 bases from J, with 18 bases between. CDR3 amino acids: CASSLAGLINEKLFF. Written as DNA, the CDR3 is TGTGCCAGCTCCTTGGCGGGCTTGATAAATGAAAAACTGTTTTTT.

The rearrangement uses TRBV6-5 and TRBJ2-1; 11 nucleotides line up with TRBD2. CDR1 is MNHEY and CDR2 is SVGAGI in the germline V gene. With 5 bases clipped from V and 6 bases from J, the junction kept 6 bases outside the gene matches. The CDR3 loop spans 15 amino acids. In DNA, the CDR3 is TGTGCCAGCAGTCCTAGCGGGGGGCTCTCCAATGAGCAGTTCTTC. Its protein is CASSPSGGLSNEQFF.

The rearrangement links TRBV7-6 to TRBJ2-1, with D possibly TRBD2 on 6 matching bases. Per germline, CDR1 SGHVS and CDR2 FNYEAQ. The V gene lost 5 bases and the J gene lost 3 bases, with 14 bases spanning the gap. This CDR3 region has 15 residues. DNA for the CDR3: TGTGCCAGCAGCGCCCGGGGGACCCGCTACAATGAGCAGTTCTTC. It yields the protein CASSARGTRYNEQFF.

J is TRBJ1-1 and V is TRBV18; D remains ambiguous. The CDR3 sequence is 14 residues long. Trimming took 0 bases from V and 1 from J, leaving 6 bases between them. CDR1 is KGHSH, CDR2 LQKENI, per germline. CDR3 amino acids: CASSPPRANTEAFF. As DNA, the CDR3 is TGTGCCAGCTCACCACCGCGGGCGAACACTGAAGCTTTCTTT.

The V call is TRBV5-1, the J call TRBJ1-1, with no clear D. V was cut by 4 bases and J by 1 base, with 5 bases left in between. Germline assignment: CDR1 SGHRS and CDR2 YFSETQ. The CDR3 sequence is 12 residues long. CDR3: CASSEGNTEAFF. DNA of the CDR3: TGCGCCAGCAGCGAGGGGAACACTGAAGCTTTCTTT.

DNA of the CDR3: TGCGCCAGCAGCTTGGAGGGGGCGCGGAATCAGCCCCAGCATTTT. Protein sequence: CASSLEGARNQPQHF. V is TRBV5-1 and J is TRBJ1-5, with 7 bases that match TRBD1. CDR1 is SGHRS, CDR2 YFSETQ, per germline. The CDR3 is 15 residues long. V was clipped by 0 bases and J by 4 bases; unmatched bases: 4.

The CDR3 nucleotides are TGTGCCAGCAGCGTAGCTGGGACTAGCGGGGGTCGGGAGACCCAGTACTTC. This sequence encodes CASSVAGTSGGRETQYF. The chain employs TRBV9 and TRBJ2-5; the match to TRBD2 covers 14 bases. The germline V gene has CDR1 SGDLS and CDR2 YYNGEE. There are 17 residues in the CDR3. V gave up 0 bases and J gave up 5 bases; unmatched junction bases: 6.

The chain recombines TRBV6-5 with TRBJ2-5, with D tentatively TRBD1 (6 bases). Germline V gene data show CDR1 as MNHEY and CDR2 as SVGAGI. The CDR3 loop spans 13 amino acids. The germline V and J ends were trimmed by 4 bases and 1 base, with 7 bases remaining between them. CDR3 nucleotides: TGTGCCAGCAGTTGGACAGTCCAAGAGACCCAGTACTTC. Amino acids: CASSWTVQETQYF.

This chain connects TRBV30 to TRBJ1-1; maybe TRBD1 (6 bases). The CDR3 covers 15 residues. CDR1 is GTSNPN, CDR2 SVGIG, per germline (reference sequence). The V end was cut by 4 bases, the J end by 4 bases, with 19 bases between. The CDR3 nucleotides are TGTGCCTGGACCCCGGGGTGGGGGCGCGGCACTGAAGCTTTCTTT. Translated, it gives CAWTPGWGRGTEAFF.

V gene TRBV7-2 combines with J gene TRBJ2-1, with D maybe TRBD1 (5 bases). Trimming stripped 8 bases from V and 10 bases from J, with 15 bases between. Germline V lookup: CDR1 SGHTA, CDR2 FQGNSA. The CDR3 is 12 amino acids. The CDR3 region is CASAGRWGEQFF. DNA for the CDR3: TGTGCCAGCGCTGGCCGGTGGGGCGAGCAGTTCTTC. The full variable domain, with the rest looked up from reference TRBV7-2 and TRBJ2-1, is GAGVSQSPSNKVTEKGKDVELRCDPISGHTALYWYRQSLGQGLEFLIYFQGNSAPDKSGLPSDRFSAERTGGSVSTLTIQRTQQEDSAVYLCASAGRWGEQFFGPGTRLTVL.

The CDR3 is CASRPEGDFRVTQYF. CDR3 in DNA: TGCGCCAGCAGGCCAGAAGGGGACTTCCGTGTGACCCAGTACTTC. The chain joins TRBV5-1 to TRBJ2-5; tentatively, D is TRBD2 (6 bases). With 5 bases removed from V and 7 bases from J, the gap between germline ends came to 21 bases. The CDR3 loop spans 15 amino acids. The V gene's germline CDR1 is SGHRS and CDR2 YFSETQ. The whole variable domain, remainder taken from reference TRBV5-1 and TRBJ2-5, is KAGVTQTPRYLIKTRGQQVTLSCSPISGHRSVSWYQQTPGQGLQFLFEYFSETQRNKGNFPGRFSGRQFSNSRSEMNVSTLELGDSALYLCASRPEGDFRVTQYFGPGTRLLVL.

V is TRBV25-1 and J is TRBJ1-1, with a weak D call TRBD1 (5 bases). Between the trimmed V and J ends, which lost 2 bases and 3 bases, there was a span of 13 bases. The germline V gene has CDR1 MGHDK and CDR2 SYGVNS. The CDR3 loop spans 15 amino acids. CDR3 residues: CASSEGAPAYTEAFF. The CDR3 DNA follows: TGTGCCAGCAGTGAAGGGGCGCCGGCCTACACTGAAGCTTTCTTT. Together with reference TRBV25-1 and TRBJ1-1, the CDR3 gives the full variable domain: EADIYQTPRYLVIGTGKKITLECSQTMGHDKMYWYQQDPGMELHLIHYSYGVNSTEKGDLSSESTVSRIRTEHFPLTLESARPSHTSQYLCASSEGAPAYTEAFFGQGTRLTVV.

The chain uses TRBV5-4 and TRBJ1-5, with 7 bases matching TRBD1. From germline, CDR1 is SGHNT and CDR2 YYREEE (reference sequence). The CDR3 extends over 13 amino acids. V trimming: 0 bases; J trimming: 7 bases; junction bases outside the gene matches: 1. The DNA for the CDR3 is TGTGCCAGCAGCTTGGACAGGGGACAGCCCCAGCATTTT. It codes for CASSLDRGQPQHF.

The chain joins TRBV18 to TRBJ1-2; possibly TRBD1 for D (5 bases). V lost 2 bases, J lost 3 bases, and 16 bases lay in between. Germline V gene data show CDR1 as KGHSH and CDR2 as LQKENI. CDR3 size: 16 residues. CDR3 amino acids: CASSPSEGEGYYGYTF. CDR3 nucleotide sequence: TGTGCCAGCTCACCATCGGAAGGGGAAGGCTACTATGGCTACACCTTC.

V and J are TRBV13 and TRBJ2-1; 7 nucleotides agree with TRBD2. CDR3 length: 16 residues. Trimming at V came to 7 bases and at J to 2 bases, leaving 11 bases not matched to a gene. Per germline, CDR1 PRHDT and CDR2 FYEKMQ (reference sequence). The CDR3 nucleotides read TGTGCCAGCATCGGTTCGGGGGGAGGAACCTACAATGAGCAGTTCTTC. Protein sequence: CASIGSGGGTYNEQFF.

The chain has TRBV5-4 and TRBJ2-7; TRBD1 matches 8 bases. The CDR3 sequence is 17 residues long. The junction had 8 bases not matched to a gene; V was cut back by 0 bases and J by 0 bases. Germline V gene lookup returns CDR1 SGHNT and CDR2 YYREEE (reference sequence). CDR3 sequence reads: CASSLANRGTASYEQYF. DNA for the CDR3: TGTGCCAGCAGCTTGGCCAACAGGGGGACAGCCTCCTACGAGCAGTACTTC.

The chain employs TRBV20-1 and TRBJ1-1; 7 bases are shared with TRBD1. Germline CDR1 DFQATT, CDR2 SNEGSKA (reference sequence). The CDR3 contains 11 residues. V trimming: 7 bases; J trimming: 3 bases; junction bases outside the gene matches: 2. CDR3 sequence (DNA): TGCAGTGTTGACAGGGACACTGAAGCTTTCTTT. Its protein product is CSVDRDTEAFF.

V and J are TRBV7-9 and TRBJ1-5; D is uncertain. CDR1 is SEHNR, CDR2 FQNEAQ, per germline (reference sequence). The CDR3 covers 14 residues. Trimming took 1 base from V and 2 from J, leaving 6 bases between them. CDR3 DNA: TGTGCCAGCAGCTTAGGCGGTCGCAATCAGCCCCAGCATTTT. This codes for CASSLGGRNQPQHF.

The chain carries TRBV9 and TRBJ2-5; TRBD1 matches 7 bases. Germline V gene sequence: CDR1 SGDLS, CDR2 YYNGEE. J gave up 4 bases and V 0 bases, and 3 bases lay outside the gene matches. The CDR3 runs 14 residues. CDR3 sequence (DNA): TGTGCCAGCAGCGTAGGACAGGGAAGAGAGACCCAGTACTTC. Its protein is CASSVGQGRETQYF.

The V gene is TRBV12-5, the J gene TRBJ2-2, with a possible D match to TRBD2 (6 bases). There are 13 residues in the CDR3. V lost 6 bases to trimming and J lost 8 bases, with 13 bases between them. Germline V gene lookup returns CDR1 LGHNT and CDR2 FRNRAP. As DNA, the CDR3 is TGTGCTAGTGGCTCGGGGGAGGTAGGGGAGCTGTTTTTT. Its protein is CASGSGEVGELFF.

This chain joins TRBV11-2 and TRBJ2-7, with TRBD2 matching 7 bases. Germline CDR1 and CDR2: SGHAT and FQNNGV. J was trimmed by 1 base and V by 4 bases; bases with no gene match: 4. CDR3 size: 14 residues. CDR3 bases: TGTGCCAGCAGCTCGGAGCGGGGATCCTACGAGCAGTACTTC. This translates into CASSSERGSYEQYF.

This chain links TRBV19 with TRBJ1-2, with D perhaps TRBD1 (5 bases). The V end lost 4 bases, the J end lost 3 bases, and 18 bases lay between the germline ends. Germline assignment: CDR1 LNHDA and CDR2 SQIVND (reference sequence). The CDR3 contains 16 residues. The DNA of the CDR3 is TGTGCCAGTAGTACACCTCGGGACGCGGGGGACTATGGCTACACCTTC. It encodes CASSTPRDAGDYGYTF. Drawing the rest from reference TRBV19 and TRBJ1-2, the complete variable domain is DGGITQSPKYLFRKEGQNVTLSCEQNLNHDAMYWYRQDPGQGLRLIYYSQIVNDFQKGDIAEGYSVSREKKESFPLTVTSAQKNPTAFYLCASSTPRDAGDYGYTFGSGTRLTVV.

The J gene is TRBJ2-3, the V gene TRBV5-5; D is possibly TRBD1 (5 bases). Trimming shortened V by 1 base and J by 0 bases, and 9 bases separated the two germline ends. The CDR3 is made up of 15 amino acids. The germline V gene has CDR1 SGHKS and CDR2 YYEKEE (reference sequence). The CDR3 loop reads CASSLWGQSTDTQYF. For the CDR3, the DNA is TGTGCCAGCAGCTTGTGGGGCCAGAGCACAGATACGCAGTATTTT.

CDR3 sequence reads: CASSSRGSSSYEQYF. The CDR3 nucleotides read TGTGCCAGCAGCTCTAGGGGCTCGAGCTCCTACGAGCAGTACTTC. This chain joins TRBV11-1 and TRBJ2-7; a possible D gene is TRBD1 (5 bases). Trimming left V 4 bases short and J 0 bases short, with 13 bases between. The CDR3 length is 15 residues. Germline V lookup: CDR1 SGHAT, CDR2 FQDESV (reference sequence).

The CDR3 DNA follows: TGCGCCAGCAGTTGGGCAGGGAAAGCTTTCTTT. Translated: CASSWAGKAFF. V usage is TRBV5-1 and J usage is TRBJ1-1, with D possibly being TRBD1 (5 bases). From germline, CDR1 is SGHRS and CDR2 YFSETQ. Trimming cost V 5 bases and J 9 bases, with 11 bases left between them. The CDR3 is 11 residues long.

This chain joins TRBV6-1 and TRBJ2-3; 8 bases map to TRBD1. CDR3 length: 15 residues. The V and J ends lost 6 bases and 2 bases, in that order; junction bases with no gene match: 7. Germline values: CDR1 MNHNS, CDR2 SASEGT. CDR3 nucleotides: TGTGCCAGCAGCCAACAGGGGGGCCACACAGATACGCAGTATTTT. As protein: CASSQQGGHTDTQYF.

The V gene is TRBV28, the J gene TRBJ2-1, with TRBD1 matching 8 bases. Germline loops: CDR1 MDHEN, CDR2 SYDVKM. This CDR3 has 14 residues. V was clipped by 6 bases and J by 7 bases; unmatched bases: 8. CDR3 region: CASRRGQGQNEQFF. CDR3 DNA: TGTGCCAGCAGGCGAGGACAGGGACAAAATGAGCAGTTCTTC.

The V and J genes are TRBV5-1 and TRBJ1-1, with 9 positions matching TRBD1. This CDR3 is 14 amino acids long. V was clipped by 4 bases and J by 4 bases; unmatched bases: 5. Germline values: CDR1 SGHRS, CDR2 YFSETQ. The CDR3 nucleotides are TGCGCCAGCAGCCCGGACAGGGGCGGCACTGAAGCTTTCTTT. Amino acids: CASSPDRGGTEAFF.

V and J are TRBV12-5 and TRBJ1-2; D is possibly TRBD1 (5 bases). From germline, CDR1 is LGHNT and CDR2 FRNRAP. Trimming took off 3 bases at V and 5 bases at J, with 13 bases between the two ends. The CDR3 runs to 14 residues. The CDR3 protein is CASGFGGISYGYTF. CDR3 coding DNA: TGTGCTAGTGGTTTCGGGGGAATCTCGTATGGCTACACCTTC.

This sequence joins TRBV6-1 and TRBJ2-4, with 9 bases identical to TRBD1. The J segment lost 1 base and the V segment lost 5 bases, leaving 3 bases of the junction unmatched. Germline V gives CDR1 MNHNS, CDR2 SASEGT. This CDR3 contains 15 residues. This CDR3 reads CASSQQGAAKNIQYF. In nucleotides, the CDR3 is TGTGCCAGCAGTCAACAGGGGGCGGCCAAAAACATTCAGTACTTC.

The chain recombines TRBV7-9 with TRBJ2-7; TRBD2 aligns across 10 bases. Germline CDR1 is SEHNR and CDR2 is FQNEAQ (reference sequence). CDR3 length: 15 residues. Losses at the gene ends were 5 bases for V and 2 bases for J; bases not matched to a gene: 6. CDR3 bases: TGTGCCAGCAGCCTAATAGCGGGGGGACCCTACGAGCAGTACGTC. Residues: CASSLIAGGPYEQYV.